The sequence of this T cell receptor (beta chain) was determined in a study of early T cells in non-severe SARS-CoV-2 infection. This clonotype was found many times. Antigen unknown. The CDR3 totals 13 residues. Trimming took 3 bases from V and 9 from J; bases not matched to a gene: 8. Individual cDNA molecules received unique molecular identifiers during library preparation. MiXCR was run by TCRdb on the 5' RACE reads, yielding one entry per CDR3 protein. The sample yields some 60,000 distinct CDR3 sequences, roughly a tenth seen once. Study-level points and caveats: Sequences matched to VDJdb favored anti-spike CD8 responses, while private and CD4 specificities were missed.

This TCR was sampled from an adult who was a healthcare worker with PCR-confirmed SARS-CoV-2 infection or an uninfected control (not recorded which). The sequenced sample was whole blood. The genes are TRBV12-3 or TRBV12-4 and TRBJ2-7; 7 bases are shared with TRBD2. CDR3 protein: CASSLGRAPVQYF. In DNA form, the CDR3 reads TGTGCCAGCAGTTTGGGGAGGGCCCCTGTGCAGTACTTC.